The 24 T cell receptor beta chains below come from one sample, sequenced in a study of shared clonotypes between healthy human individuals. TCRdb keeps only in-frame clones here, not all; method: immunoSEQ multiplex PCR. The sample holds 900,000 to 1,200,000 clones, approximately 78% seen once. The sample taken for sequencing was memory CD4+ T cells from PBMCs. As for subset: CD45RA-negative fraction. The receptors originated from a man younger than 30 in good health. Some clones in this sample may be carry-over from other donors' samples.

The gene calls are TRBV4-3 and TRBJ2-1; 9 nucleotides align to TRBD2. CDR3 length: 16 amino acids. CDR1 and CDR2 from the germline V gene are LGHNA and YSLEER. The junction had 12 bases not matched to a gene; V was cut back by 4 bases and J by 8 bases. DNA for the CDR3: TGCGCCAGCAGCCCGAGTCTAACTAGCGGGTTCTATGAGCAGTTCTTC. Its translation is CASSPSLTSGFYEQFF.

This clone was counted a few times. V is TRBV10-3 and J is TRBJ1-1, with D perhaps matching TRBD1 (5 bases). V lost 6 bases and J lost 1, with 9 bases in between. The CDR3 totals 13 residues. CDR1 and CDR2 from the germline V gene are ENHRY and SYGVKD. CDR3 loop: CAIRDTQNTEAFF. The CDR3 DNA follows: TGTGCCATCAGGGACACCCAGAACACTGAAGCTTTCTTT.

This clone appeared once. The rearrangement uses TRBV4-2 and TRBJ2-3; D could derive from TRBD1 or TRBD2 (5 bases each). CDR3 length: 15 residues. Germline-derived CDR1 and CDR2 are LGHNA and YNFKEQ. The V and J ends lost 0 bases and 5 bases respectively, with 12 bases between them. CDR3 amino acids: CASSQEGTARDTQYF. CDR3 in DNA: TGTGCCAGCAGCCAAGAAGGGACCGCGCGAGATACGCAGTATTTT.

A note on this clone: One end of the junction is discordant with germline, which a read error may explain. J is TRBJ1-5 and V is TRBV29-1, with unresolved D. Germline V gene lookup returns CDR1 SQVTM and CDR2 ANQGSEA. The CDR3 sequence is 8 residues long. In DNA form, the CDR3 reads TGTAGCAATCAGCCCCAGCATTTT. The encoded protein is CSNQPQHF.

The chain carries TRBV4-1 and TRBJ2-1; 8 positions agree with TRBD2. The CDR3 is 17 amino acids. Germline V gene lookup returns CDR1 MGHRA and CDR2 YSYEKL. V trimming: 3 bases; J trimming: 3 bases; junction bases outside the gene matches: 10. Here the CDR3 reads CASSHRQVGGGYNEQFF. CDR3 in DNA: TGCGCCAGCAGCCACCGACAGGTCGGGGGGGGCTACAATGAGCAGTTCTTC.

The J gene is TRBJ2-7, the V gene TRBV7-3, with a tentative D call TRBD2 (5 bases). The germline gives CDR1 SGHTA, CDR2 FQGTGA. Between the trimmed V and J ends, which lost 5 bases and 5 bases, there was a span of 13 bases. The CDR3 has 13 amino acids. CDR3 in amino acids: CASSPTRGNEQYF. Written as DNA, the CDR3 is TGTGCCAGCAGCCCCACTCGGGGAAACGAGCAGTACTTC. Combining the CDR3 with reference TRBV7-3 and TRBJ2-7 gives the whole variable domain GAGVSQTPSNKVTEKGKYVELRCDPISGHTALYWYRQSLGQGPEFLIYFQGTGAADDSGLPNDRFFAVRPEGSVSTLKIQRTERGDSAVYLCASSPTRGNEQYFGPGTRLTVT.

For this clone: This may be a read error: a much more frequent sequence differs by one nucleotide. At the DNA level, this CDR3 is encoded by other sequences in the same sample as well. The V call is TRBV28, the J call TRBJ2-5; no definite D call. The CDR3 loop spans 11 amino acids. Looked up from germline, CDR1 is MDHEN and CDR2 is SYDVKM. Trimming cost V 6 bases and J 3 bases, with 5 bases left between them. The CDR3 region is CASSNEETQYF. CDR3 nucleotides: TGTGCCAGCAGCAACGAAGAGACCCAGTACTTC.

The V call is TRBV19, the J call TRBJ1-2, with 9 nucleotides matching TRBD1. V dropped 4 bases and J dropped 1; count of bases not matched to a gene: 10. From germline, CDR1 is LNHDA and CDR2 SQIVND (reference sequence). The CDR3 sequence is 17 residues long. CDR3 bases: TGTGCCAGTAGTAGCCAGGGCGGGACAGGGATTAACTATGGCTACACCTTC. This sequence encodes CASSSQGGTGINYGYTF.

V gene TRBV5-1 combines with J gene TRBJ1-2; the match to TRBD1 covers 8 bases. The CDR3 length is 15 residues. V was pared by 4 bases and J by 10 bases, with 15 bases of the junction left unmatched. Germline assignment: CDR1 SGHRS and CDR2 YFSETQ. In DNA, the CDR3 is TGCGCCAGCAGCGCGATACCGGGACAGGTTTTTGACTACACCTTC. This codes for CASSAIPGQVFDYTF.

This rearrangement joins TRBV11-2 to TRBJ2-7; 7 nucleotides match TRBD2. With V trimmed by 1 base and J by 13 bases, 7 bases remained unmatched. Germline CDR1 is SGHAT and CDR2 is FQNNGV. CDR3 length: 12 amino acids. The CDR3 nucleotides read TGTGCCAGCAGCTTAGGTGGGGACTACAAATACTTC. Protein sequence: CASSLGGDYKYF.

The CDR3 DNA is TGTGCCAGCAGTGAGACGCGGGAGGCCGGGGAGCTGTTTTTT. It codes for CASSETREAGELFF. The gene calls are TRBV6-6 and TRBJ2-2, with TRBD2 matching over 8 bases. V trimming: 5 bases; J trimming: 6 bases; junction bases outside the gene matches: 5. This CDR3 contains 14 residues. Germline CDR1 reads MNHNY; CDR2 reads SVGAGI (reference sequence).

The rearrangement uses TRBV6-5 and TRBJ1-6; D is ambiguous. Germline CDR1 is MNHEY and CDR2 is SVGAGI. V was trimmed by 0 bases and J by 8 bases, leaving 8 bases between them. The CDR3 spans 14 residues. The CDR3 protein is CASSYSGGDSPLHF. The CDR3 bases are TGTGCCAGCAGTTACTCAGGAGGTGATTCACCCCTCCACTTT.

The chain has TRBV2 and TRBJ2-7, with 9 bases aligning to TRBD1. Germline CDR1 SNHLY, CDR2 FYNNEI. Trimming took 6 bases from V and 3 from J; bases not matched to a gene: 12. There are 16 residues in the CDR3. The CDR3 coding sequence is TGTGCCAGCAGGTTATCGGCCGGGACAGGGTTCTACGAGCAGTACTTC. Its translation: CASRLSAGTGFYEQYF.

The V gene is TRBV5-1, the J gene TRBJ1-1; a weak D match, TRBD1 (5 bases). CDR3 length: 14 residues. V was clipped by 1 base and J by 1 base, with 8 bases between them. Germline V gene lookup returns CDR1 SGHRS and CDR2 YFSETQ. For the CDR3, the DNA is TGCGCCAGCAGCTTGTTCGGGGGGAACACTGAAGCTTTCTTT. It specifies CASSLFGGNTEAFF. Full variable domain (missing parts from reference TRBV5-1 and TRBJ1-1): KAGVTQTPRYLIKTRGQQVTLSCSPISGHRSVSWYQQTPGQGLQFLFEYFSETQRNKGNFPGRFSGRQFSNSRSEMNVSTLELGDSALYLCASSLFGGNTEAFFGQGTRLTVV.

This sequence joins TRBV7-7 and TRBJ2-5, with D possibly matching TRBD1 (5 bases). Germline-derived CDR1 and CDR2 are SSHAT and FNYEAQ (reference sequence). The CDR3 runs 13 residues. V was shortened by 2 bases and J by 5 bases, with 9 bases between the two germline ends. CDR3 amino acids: CASSLRRGETQYF. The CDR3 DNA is TGTGCCAGCAGCTTAAGAAGGGGCGAGACCCAGTACTTC.

The CDR3 region has the DNA TGTGCCAGCTCACCAGTGAACGGAAACACCATATATTTT. Its translation is CASSPVNGNTIYF. The V and J genes are TRBV18 and TRBJ1-3, with D unclear. CDR3 length: 13 residues. In germline, CDR1 is KGHSH, CDR2 LQKENI. Trimming took 2 bases from V and 4 from J, leaving 6 bases between them.

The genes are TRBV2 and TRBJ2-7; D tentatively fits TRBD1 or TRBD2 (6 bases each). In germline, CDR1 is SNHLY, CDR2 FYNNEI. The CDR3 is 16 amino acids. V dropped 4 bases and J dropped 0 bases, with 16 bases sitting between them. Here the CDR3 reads CASSGRWGATSYEQYF. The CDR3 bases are TGTGCCAGCAGTGGACGCTGGGGGGCTACCTCCTACGAGCAGTACTTC.

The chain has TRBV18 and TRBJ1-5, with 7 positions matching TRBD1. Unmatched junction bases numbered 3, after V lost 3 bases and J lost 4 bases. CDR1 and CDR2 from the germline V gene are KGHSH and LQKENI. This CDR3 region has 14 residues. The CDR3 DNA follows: TGTGCCAGCTCACCGGGACAGCCGAATCAGCCCCAGCATTTT. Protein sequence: CASSPGQPNQPQHF.

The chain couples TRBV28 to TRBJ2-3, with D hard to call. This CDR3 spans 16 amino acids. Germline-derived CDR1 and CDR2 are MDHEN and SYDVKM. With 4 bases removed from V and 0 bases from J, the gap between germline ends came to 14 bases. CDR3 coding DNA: TGTGCCAGCAGTTCCTACTTGGTTTCTAGCACAGATACGCAGTATTTT. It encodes CASSSYLVSSTDTQYF.

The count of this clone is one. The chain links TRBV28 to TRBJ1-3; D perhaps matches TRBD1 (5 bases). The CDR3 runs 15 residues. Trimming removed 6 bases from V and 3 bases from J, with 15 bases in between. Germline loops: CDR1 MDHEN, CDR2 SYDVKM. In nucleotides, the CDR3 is TGTGCCAGCAGCCGCCACCGGGACGGTGGAAACACCATATATTTT. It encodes CASSRHRDGGNTIYF.

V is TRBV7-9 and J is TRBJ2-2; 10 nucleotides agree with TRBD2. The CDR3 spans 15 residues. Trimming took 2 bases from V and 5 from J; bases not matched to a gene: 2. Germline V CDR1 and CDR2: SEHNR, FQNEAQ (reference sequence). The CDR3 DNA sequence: TGTGCCAGCAGCTTAAGGACTAGCGGAACCGGGGAGCTGTTTTTT. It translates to CASSLRTSGTGELFF.

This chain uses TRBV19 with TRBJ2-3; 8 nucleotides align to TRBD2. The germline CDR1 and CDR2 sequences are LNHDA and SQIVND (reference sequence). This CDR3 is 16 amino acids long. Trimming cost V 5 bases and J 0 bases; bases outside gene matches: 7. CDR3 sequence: CASSLYSGVSTDTQYF. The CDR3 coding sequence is TGTGCCAGTAGTTTATATAGCGGGGTAAGCACAGATACGCAGTATTTT.

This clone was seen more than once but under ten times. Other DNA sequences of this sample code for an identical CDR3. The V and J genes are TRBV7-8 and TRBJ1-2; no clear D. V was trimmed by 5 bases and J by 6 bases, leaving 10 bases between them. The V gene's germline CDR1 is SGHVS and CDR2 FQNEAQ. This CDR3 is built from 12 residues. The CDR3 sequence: CASSPQSDGYTF. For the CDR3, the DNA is TGTGCCAGCAGCCCCCAGTCCGATGGCTACACCTTC.

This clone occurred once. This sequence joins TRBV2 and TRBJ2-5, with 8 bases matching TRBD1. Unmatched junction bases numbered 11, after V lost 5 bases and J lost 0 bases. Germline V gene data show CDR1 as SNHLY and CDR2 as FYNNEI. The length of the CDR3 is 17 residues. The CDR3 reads CASSRLVSRGHQETQYF. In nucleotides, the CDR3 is TGTGCCAGCAGTCGCTTAGTTTCCAGGGGGCACCAAGAGACCCAGTACTTC.